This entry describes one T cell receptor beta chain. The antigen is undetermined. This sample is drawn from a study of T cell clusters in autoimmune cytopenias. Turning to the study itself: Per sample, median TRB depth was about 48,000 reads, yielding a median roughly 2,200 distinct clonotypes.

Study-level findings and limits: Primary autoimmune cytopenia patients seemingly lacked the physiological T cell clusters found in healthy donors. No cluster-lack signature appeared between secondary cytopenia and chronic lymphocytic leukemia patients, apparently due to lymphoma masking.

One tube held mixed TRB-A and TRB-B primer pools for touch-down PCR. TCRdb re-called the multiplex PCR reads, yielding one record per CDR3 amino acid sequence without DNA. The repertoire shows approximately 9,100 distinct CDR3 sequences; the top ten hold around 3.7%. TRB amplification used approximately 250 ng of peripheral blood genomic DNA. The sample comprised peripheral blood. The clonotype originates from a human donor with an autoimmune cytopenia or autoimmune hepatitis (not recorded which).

The chain's CDR3 is CASSLQTSAGETQYF. The V gene is TRBV5-6, the J gene TRBJ2-5; TCRdb proposes TRBD2, but this gene call is untestable without DNA. The CDR3 loop spans 15 amino acids. Germline V gene data show CDR1 as SGHDT and CDR2 as YYEEEE.